This passage covers 10 T cell receptor beta chains from one sample sequenced in a study of blood T cell repertoires in COVID-19. The protocol was immunoSEQ multiplex PCR, while the TCRdb copy is restricted to in-frame clones and leaves out a portion. The sample lists 100,000 to 120,000 clones, 80% to 90% occurring once. Sequencing input: peripheral blood. Receptors originate from a woman aged 60 to 75 with acute or convalescent COVID-19.

The chain couples TRBV11-2 to TRBJ2-7, with TRBD2 matching over 12 bases. Germline V gene sequence: CDR1 SGHAT, CDR2 FQNNGV. Trimming took 2 bases from V and 3 from J; bases not matched to a gene: 2. CDR3 length: 15 amino acids. The chain's CDR3 is CASSLRLAGDYEQYF. The CDR3, as DNA: TGTGCCAGCAGCTTACGACTAGCGGGGGACTACGAGCAGTACTTC.

This clone was seen ten or more times. The CDR3 sequence is CASSQEVATTNEKLFF. CDR3 sequence (DNA): TGTGCCAGCAGCCAAGAAGTAGCCACAACTAATGAAAAACTGTTTTTT. V and J are TRBV4-2 and TRBJ1-4; D unresolved. V was shortened by 0 bases and J by 0 bases, with 8 bases between the two germline ends. The CDR3 loop spans 16 amino acids. Germline V gene sequence: CDR1 LGHNA, CDR2 YNFKEQ.

CDR3 DNA sequence: TGTGCCAGCAGTGAACCTACCGGGAGAGGGGACACCGGGGAGCTGTTTTTT. Its translation: CASSEPTGRGDTGELFF. The rearrangement uses TRBV2 and TRBJ2-2; a weak D match, TRBD2 (6 bases). Trimming took 2 bases from V and 3 from J, leaving 16 bases between them. The CDR3 covers 17 residues. The germline V gene has CDR1 SNHLY and CDR2 FYNNEI. Drawing the rest from reference TRBV2 and TRBJ2-2, the complete variable domain is EPEVTQTPSHQVTQMGQEVILRCVPISNHLYFYWYRQILGQKVEFLVSFYNNEISEKSEIFDDQFSVERPDGSNFTLKIRSTKLEDSAMYFCASSEPTGRGDTGELFFGEGSRLTVL.

This chain links TRBV29-1 with TRBJ1-2, with a possible D match to TRBD1 (5 bases). The V gene's germline CDR1 is SQVTM and CDR2 ANQGSEA. Trimming cost V 0 bases and J 7 bases, with 12 bases left between them. The length of the CDR3 is 13 residues. The CDR3: CSVEERGAGGYTF. CDR3 in DNA: TGCAGCGTTGAAGAGAGGGGAGCGGGTGGCTACACCTTC.

The chain joins TRBV3-1 (or the pseudogene TRBV3-2) to TRBJ2-1; 8 bases are shared with TRBD2. Looked up from germline, CDR1 is LGHDT and CDR2 is YNNKEL (reference sequence). The CDR3 loop spans 16 amino acids. With 4 bases clipped from V and 2 bases from J, the junction kept 7 bases outside the gene matches. The CDR3 is CASSPPGLGAYNEQFF. CDR3 DNA sequence: TGTGCCAGCAGCCCCCCGGGACTAGGGGCCTACAATGAGCAGTTCTTC.

The chain links TRBV4-3 to TRBJ1-2; the D is unclear. Trimming shortened V by 3 bases and J by 8 bases, and 13 bases separated the two germline ends. The V gene's germline CDR1 is LGHNA and CDR2 YSLEER. The CDR3 is 13 residues long. CDR3 DNA: TGCGCCAGCAGCCACTCAACAGCAAACGGCTACACCTTC. Amino acids: CASSHSTANGYTF.

V usage is TRBV10-3 and J usage is TRBJ2-5; 8 bases agree with TRBD2. The CDR3 totals 15 residues. The germline gives CDR1 ENHRY, CDR2 SYGVKD. V lost 0 bases to trimming and J lost 5 bases; unmatched junction nucleotides: 5. The CDR3 region has the DNA TGTGCCATCAGTGAGTCTAGCGGGAATTGGGAGACCCAGTACTTC. This sequence encodes CAISESSGNWETQYF.

The rearrangement uses TRBV3-1 (or the pseudogene TRBV3-2) and TRBJ2-7; 10 bases are a match to TRBD2. This CDR3 region has 14 residues. Per the germline V gene, CDR1 is LGHDT and CDR2 is YNNKEL (reference sequence). Germline trimming cut 4 bases from V and 2 bases from J; bases unmatched to any gene: 2. Here the CDR3 DNA reads TGTGCCAGCAGCCTGAGCGGGGGGGCCTACGAGCAGTACTTC. Amino acid sequence: CASSLSGGAYEQYF.

This clone was picked up one time. CDR3 bases: TGTGCCAGCAGCCAAGTTGGGGGGGGAAACACCATATATTTT. It yields the protein CASSQVGGGNTIYF. The J gene is TRBJ1-3, the V gene TRBV4-2, with D possibly TRBD1 on 5 matching bases. The CDR3 spans 14 residues. With 1 base removed from V and 4 bases from J, the gap between germline ends came to 8 bases. Germline V gene lookup returns CDR1 LGHNA and CDR2 YNFKEQ.

This chain uses TRBV7-2 with TRBJ1-3, with 8 bases fitting TRBD1. Germline V CDR1 and CDR2: SGHTA, FQGNSA. The CDR3 spans 15 residues. The trim removed 3 bases at V and 2 bases at J, leaving 3 bases unmatched. CDR3 region: CASSFAGQAGNTIYF. Written as DNA, the CDR3 is TGTGCCAGCAGCTTCGCGGGACAGGCTGGAAACACCATATATTTT.